These 15 T cell receptor beta chains were sequenced from one sample in a study of T cell responses to AZD1222 COVID-19 vaccine. Clones were sequenced by immunoSEQ multiplex PCR, and TCRdb holds only the in-frame ones, with some missing. The sample consists of some 140,000 clones, under 95% of them appearing once. This sample comprised peripheral blood, obtained on day 0 of AZD1222 vaccination. The receptors stem from an adult in good health.

The V gene is TRBV6-5, the J gene TRBJ1-1; weak D call: TRBD1 (6 bases). Trimming cost V 2 bases and J 6 bases, with 16 bases left between them. CDR1 MNHEY and CDR2 SVGAGI come from the germline V gene. There are 15 residues in the CDR3. CDR3 loop: CASSYQTGDLAEAFF. In DNA form, the CDR3 reads TGTGCCAGCAGTTACCAGACAGGAGATCTCGCTGAAGCTTTCTTT.

The chain has TRBV27 and TRBJ2-7; 7 nucleotides align to TRBD2. There are 14 residues in the CDR3. Trimming cost V 3 bases and J 3 bases; bases outside gene matches: 5. Germline lookup yields CDR1 MNHEY and CDR2 SMNVEV (reference sequence). CDR3 region: CASSFSRGYYEQYF. The CDR3 coding sequence is TGTGCCAGCAGTTTCTCGCGGGGGTACTACGAGCAGTACTTC.

J is TRBJ1-2 and V is TRBV29-1; weak D call: TRBD1 (6 bases). Trimming removed 4 bases at V and 1 base at J, with 10 bases between. The V gene's germline CDR1 is SQVTM and CDR2 ANQGSEA. This CDR3 is 13 amino acids long. The CDR3 reads CSVAGGGNYGYTF. CDR3 nucleotide sequence: TGCAGCGTTGCGGGAGGGGGTAACTATGGCTACACCTTC.

This chain links TRBV2 with TRBJ1-5; D is ambiguous. Germline values: CDR1 SNHLY, CDR2 FYNNEI. Between the trimmed V and J ends, which lost 6 bases and 6 bases, there was a span of 12 bases. CDR3 length: 13 amino acids. CDR3 sequence (DNA): TGTGCCAGCAGCCTATTCGAGGCTCAGCCCCAGCATTTT. It encodes CASSLFEAQPQHF.

The chain couples TRBV11-1 to TRBJ1-2; D may be TRBD1 (6 bases). Trimming left V 5 bases short and J 5 bases short, with 12 bases between. The CDR3 runs to 13 residues. The germline CDR1 and CDR2 sequences are SGHAT and FQDESV (reference sequence). The CDR3 here is CASSATGYYGYTF. The CDR3 DNA is TGTGCCAGCAGCGCGACAGGCTATTATGGCTACACCTTC.

This clone was seen only once. The J gene is TRBJ1-5, the V gene TRBV28; D gene ambiguous. Germline V lookup: CDR1 MDHEN, CDR2 SYDVKM. The V end was cut by 3 bases, the J end by 0 bases, with 6 bases between. The CDR3 is made up of 14 amino acids. The CDR3 here is CASSFKVSNQPQHF. The CDR3, as DNA: TGTGCCAGCAGTTTCAAAGTTAGCAATCAGCCCCAGCATTTT.

The CDR3 region is CASIRDSEADTQYF. The DNA of the CDR3 is TGTGCCAGCATTCGGGACTCGGAGGCAGATACGCAGTATTTT. The chain combines TRBV2 with TRBJ2-3, with TRBD2 as a possible D gene (6 bases). The CDR3 totals 14 residues. Germline assignment: CDR1 SNHLY and CDR2 FYNNEI. Trimming stripped 7 bases from V and 4 bases from J, with 15 bases between.

This chain joins TRBV9 and TRBJ1-1, with no clear D. Deletions cut 3 bases from V and 3 bases from J, with 9 bases between. The length of the CDR3 is 13 residues. Germline V CDR1 and CDR2: SGDLS, YYNGEE. CDR3 residues: CASSGGSDTEAFF. The CDR3 DNA sequence: TGTGCCAGCAGCGGGGGATCGGACACTGAAGCTTTCTTT.

This rearrangement joins TRBV2 to TRBJ2-1; D call uncertain. The CDR3 sequence is 11 residues long. Trimming cost V 3 bases and J 5 bases, with 2 bases left between them. Germline V gene sequence: CDR1 SNHLY, CDR2 FYNNEI. CDR3 sequence reads: CASSDHNEQFF. The CDR3 bases are TGTGCCAGCAGTGACCACAATGAGCAGTTCTTC.

For the CDR3, the DNA is TGCGCCAGCAGCCAAAGACAGGGGGCGCGACCACCCCTCCACTTT. Translated, it gives CASSQRQGARPPLHF. J is TRBJ1-6 and V is TRBV4-3, with TRBD1 matching over 10 bases. The CDR3 extends over 15 amino acids. V was clipped by 2 bases and J by 11 bases; unmatched bases: 6. Looked up from germline, CDR1 is LGHNA and CDR2 is YSLEER.

The genes are TRBV7-2 and TRBJ2-1; D call uncertain. The germline V gene has CDR1 SGHTA and CDR2 FQGNSA. Trimming pared 4 bases from V and 9 bases from J, leaving 13 bases between. The CDR3 covers 13 residues. CDR3 loop: CASSSTRIGEQFF. CDR3 bases: TGTGCCAGCAGCTCCACGCGAATAGGTGAGCAGTTCTTC.

This clone has only a few counts. The V call is TRBV28, the J call TRBJ1-4, with 7 positions matching TRBD1. CDR1 and CDR2 (germline): MDHEN, SYDVKM. V was clipped by 3 bases and J by 9 bases; unmatched bases: 4. This CDR3 has 13 residues. CDR3 region: CASSFTGVKKLFF. CDR3 coding DNA: TGTGCCAGCAGTTTTACAGGGGTGAAAAAACTGTTTTTT.

The rearrangement links TRBV7-3 to TRBJ2-2, with 11 bases that match TRBD2. After removal of 3 bases from V and 5 bases from J, the junction contained 2 bases not matched to a gene. Looked up from germline, CDR1 is SGHTA and CDR2 is FQGTGA. The CDR3 consists of 15 residues. This CDR3 is CASSLTSGATGELFF. CDR3 nucleotide sequence: TGTGCCAGCAGCTTGACTAGCGGGGCTACCGGGGAGCTGTTTTTT.

This sequence joins TRBV15 and TRBJ1-4; D unclear. V lost 3 bases to trimming and J lost 6 bases, with 14 bases between them. The CDR3 loop spans 15 amino acids. Germline CDR1 and CDR2: LNHNV and YYDKDF (reference sequence). The CDR3 loop is CATSRPDQSYEKLFF. Written as DNA, the CDR3 is TGTGCCACCAGCAGGCCGGATCAAAGCTATGAAAAACTGTTTTTT.

The chain couples TRBV7-9 to TRBJ2-3, with D hard to call. Per the germline V gene, CDR1 is SEHNR and CDR2 is FQNEAQ (reference sequence). V was shortened by 5 bases and J by 6 bases, with 9 bases between the two germline ends. The CDR3 is made up of 12 amino acids. The chain's CDR3 is CASSLVDDTQYF. As DNA, the CDR3 is TGTGCCAGCAGCCTTGTAGATGATACGCAGTATTTT.